The rows below give T cell receptor beta chains drawn from one sample of a study of cytomegalovirus exposure and HLA in healthy donors. Repertoires were generated with immunoSEQ multiplex PCR, while TCRdb's copy carries only in-frame clones and drops some. This repertoire shows 220,000 or so clones, more than 60% found once; its top ten account for approximately 1.7%. Material for sequencing was PBMCs. Receptors were obtained from a woman in her 30s in good health and CMV-seronegative. Both conserved end residues are trimmed from each CDR3.

>11|TRBV6-5|TRBJ1-2
ASTPGQGGGYT
>12|TRBV2|TRBJ1-6
ASSLQGTNSPLH
>13|TRBV7-9|TRBJ1-2
ASSFEQATNYGYT
>13|TRBV2|TRBJ2-2
ASRSGTGNTGELF
>13|TRBV29-1|TRBJ2-2
SVRDRGRGIGELF
>12|TRBV6-6|TRBJ2-7
ASSGQGGWDEQY
>13|TRBV7-9|TRBJ1-2
ASSTLAGGDYGYT
>10|TRBV30|TRBJ2-7
AWSVIDYEQY
>12|TRBV30|TRBJ1-4
ASTAGTVYEKLF
>9|TRBV6-1|TRBJ2-1
ASRPSSEQF
>16|TRBV5-1|TRBJ2-3
ASSPFLAGASSTDTQY